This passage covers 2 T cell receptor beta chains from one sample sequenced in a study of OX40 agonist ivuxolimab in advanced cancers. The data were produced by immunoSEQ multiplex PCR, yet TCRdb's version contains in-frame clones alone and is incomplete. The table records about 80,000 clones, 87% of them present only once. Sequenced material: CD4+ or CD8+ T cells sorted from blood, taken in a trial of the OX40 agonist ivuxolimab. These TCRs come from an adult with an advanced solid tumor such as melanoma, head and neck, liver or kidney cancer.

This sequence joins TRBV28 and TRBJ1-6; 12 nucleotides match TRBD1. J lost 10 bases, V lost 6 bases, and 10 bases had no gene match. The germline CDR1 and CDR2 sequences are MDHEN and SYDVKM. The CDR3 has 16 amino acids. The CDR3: CASSRMGTGGESPLHF. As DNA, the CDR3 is TGTGCCAGCAGCCGGATGGGGACAGGGGGCGAGTCACCCCTCCACTTT.

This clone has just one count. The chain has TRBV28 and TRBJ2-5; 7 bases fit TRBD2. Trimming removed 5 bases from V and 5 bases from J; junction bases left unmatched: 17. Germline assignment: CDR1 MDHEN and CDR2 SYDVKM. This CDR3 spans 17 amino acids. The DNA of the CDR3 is TGTGCCAGCAGTGACCCCCGGGGAGGTTCCGGGAGGGAGACCCAGTACTTC. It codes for CASSDPRGGSGRETQYF.